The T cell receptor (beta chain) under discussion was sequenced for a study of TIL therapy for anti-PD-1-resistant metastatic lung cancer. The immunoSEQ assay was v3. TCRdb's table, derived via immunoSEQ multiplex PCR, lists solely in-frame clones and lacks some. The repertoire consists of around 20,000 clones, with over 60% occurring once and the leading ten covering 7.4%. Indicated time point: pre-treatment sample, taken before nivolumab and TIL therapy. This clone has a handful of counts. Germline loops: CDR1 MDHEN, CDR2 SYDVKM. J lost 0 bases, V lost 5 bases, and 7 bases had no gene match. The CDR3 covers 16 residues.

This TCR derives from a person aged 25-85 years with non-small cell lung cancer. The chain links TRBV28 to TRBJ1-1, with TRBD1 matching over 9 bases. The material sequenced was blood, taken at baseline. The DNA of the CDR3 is TGTGCCAGCAGTGAACGGGACAGGGCGATGAACACTGAAGCTTTCTTT. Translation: CASSERDRAMNTEAFF.